This T cell receptor beta chain is drawn from a study of shared clonotypes between healthy human individuals. On the study more broadly: The plates for each donor numbered three CD4 naive, three CD4 memory, two CD8 naive and one CD8 memory.

The CDR3 is 12 residues long. Trimming left V 5 bases short and J 11 bases short, with 15 bases between. Looked up from germline, CDR1 is SGHAT and CDR2 is FQNNGV. Sequencing was performed with immunoSEQ multiplex PCR; in TCRdb, only in-frame clones are kept and a portion is missing. The sample includes about 1 million clones, approximately 72% of them seen just once. This TCR derives from a young man in good health. The sample consisted of memory CD4+ T cells sorted from blood. Subset of the sample: CD45RA-negative fraction. This rearrangement joins TRBV11-2 to TRBJ1-1, with a possible D match to TRBD1 (5 bases). The chain's CDR3 is CASSAARGRAFF. CDR3 nucleotides: TGTGCCAGCAGCGCGGCGAGGGGCCGGGCTTTCTTT. Filled out from reference TRBV11-2 and TRBJ1-1, the complete variable domain reads EAGVAQSPRYKIIEKRQSVAFWCNPISGHATLYWYQQILGQGPKLLIQFQNNGVVDDSQLPKDRFSAERLKGVDSTLKIQPAKLEDSAVYLCASSAARGRAFFGQGTRLTVV.